These 3 T cell receptor beta chains originate from one sample sequenced in a study of blood T cell repertoires in COVID-19. Sequencing used immunoSEQ multiplex PCR; TCRdb keeps in-frame clones, though not all of them. The sample has roughly 150,000 clones, approximately 90% seen once. Sequenced: peripheral blood. The receptors here all came from a man over 45 who had recovered from COVID-19.

The V and J genes are TRBV7-8 and TRBJ1-6; 10 bases line up with TRBD1. The CDR3 extends over 16 amino acids. In germline, CDR1 is SGHVS, CDR2 FQNEAQ. The junction had 9 bases not matched to a gene; V was cut back by 3 bases and J by 10 bases. Written as DNA, the CDR3 is TGTGCCAGCAGCTTGGCCGGGACAGGGGTAGGGTCACCCCTCCACTTT. Its protein is CASSLAGTGVGSPLHF. Filled out from reference TRBV7-8 and TRBJ1-6, the complete variable domain reads GAGVSQSPRYKVAKRGQDVALRCDPISGHVSLFWYQQALGQGPEFLTYFQNEAQLDKSGLPSDRFFAERPEGSVSTLKIQRTQQEDSAVYLCASSLAGTGVGSPLHFGNGTRLTVT.

The rearrangement joins TRBV9 to TRBJ2-5, with D tentatively TRBD2 (5 bases). CDR1 SGDLS and CDR2 YYNGEE come from the germline V gene. The CDR3 runs to 15 residues. Deletions cut 0 bases from V and 5 bases from J, with 14 bases between. The CDR3 bases are TGTGCCAGCAGCGTAGGCCTCCCGGAGGAGGAGACCCAGTACTTC. Its protein is CASSVGLPEEETQYF.

The rearrangement joins TRBV5-4 to TRBJ2-4, with D perhaps matching TRBD2 (5 bases). The CDR3 is 15 residues long. CDR1 SGHNT and CDR2 YYREEE come from the germline V gene (reference sequence). Trimming shortened V by 0 bases and J by 3 bases, and 10 bases separated the two germline ends. The CDR3 sequence: CASSLAGRGKNIQYF. DNA of the CDR3: TGTGCCAGCAGCTTGGCGGGCCGGGGCAAAAACATTCAGTACTTC.